A single sample gave rise to the 2 T cell receptor beta chains below, sequenced in a study of cytomegalovirus exposure and HLA in healthy donors. PCR involved 60 Vbeta and 13 Jbeta primers. Libraries were prepared by immunoSEQ multiplex PCR; TCRdb keeps only in-frame clonotypes and omits some of them. The sample contains 150,000 to 200,000 clones, 81% of which appear only once. Sequencing was done on a sample of PBMCs. These TCRs come from a woman aged 18-29 years in good health and CMV-seronegative.

V usage is TRBV28 and J usage is TRBJ2-7; a possible D gene is TRBD2 (5 bases). This CDR3 spans 14 amino acids. Trimming took 2 bases from V and 2 from J, leaving 10 bases between them. From germline, CDR1 is MDHEN and CDR2 SYDVKM. This CDR3 is CASSLVGETYEQYF. The CDR3, as DNA: TGTGCCAGCAGTTTAGTCGGGGAAACCTACGAGCAGTACTTC.

J is TRBJ1-2 and V is TRBV29-1, with TRBD1 matching over 9 bases. This CDR3 has 15 amino acids. Germline CDR1 is SQVTM and CDR2 is ANQGSEA. The V and J ends lost 6 bases and 0 bases, in that order; junction bases with no gene match: 8. The CDR3 protein is CSVPGQGLANYGYTF. The DNA of the CDR3 is TGCAGCGTACCGGGACAGGGATTAGCTAACTATGGCTACACCTTC.